This TCR beta chain came from a study of T cells expressing NK-cell markers. Whole-study context: It was sorted CD3+CD56-NKG2C+, CD3+CD56+NKG2C- and CD3+CD56+NKG2C+ T cells that provided the TCR beta repertoires.

Production of TCR beta cDNA relied on 5'RACE template switching with UMIs. TCRdb re-called the 5' RACE reads and catalogs CDR3 proteins one per entry, DNA excluded. The sample table sets out 400,000 or so distinct CDR3 sequences. The CDR3 has 14 amino acids. Germline CDR1 is DFQATT and CDR2 is SNEGSKA (reference sequence). Overall study findings and caveats: About six of the donors carried dominant NKG2C+ clonotypes that took up about 1.0-7.0% of their CD8+ T cells. Researchers report these clonotypes also headed the CD3+CD56-NKG2C+ fraction in several donors.

As to this clonotype: Antigen: not known.

The chain is built from TRBV20-1 and TRBJ2-5; TCRdb proposes TRBD1, but this gene call is untestable without DNA. The source is a woman aged 45-60 years in good health. The sample was blood T cells: a sorted CD56 or NKG2C T cell subset, CD4+ or CD8+ T cells, or bulk PBMC T cells (not recorded which). CDR3: CSASGTGTQETQYF.